This TCR beta chain was documented in a study of blood T cell repertoires in COVID-19. Overall study: Sites across the United States, Italy and Spain contributed samples from acute and convalescent COVID-19. PBMCs, B-cell-depleted T cells, or T cells were the source of the cDNA or gDNA that made up the material.

Original processing notes: How many nucleated cells were present was estimated from reference gene primer amplification. Sequencing used immunoSEQ multiplex PCR; TCRdb keeps in-frame clones, though not all of them. That table supplies the V and J calls and clone size; D and trimming were determined from the DNA. The table lists roughly 90,000 clones, 80% of them singletons. The source is a woman older than 75 with active or convalescent COVID-19. Sequenced material: peripheral blood.

In DNA, the CDR3 is TGCGCCAGCAGCTTGGGGGGGCGAGGGGGAGAAGATACGCAGTATTTT. Translation: CASSLGGRGGEDTQYF. The chain recombines TRBV5-1 with TRBJ2-3; D is perhaps TRBD1 (6 bases). Per germline, CDR1 SGHRS and CDR2 YFSETQ. The CDR3 is 16 amino acids. V was clipped by 0 bases and J by 5 bases, with 16 bases between them.